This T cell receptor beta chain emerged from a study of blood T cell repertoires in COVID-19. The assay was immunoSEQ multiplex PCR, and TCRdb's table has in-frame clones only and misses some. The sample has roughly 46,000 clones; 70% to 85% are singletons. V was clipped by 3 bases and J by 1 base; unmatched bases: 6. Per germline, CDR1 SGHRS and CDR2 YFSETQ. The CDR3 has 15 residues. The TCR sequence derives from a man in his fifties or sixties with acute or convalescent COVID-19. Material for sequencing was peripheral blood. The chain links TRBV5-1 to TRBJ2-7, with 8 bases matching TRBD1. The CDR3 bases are TGCGCCAGCAGCTCCGGACAGGGAAGTTCCTACGAGCAGTACTTC. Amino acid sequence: CASSSGQGSSYEQYF.